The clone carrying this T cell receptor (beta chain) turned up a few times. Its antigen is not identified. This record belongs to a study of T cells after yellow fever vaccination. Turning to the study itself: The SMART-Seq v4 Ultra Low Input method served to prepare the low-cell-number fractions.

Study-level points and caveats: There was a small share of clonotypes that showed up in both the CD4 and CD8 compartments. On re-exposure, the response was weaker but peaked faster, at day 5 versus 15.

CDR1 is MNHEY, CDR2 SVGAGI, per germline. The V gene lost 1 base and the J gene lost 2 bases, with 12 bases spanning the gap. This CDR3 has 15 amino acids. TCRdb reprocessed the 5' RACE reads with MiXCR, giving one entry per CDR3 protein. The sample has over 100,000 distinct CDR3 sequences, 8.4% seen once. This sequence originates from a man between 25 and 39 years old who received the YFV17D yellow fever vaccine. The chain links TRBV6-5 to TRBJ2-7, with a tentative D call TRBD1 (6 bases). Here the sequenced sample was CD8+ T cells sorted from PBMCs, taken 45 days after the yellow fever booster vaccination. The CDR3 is CASSYFQGTTYEQYF. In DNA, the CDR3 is TGTGCCAGCAGTTACTTTCAGGGGACCACCTACGAGCAGTACTTC.